A selection of T cell receptor beta chains follows, all from one sample in a study of T cell responses to AZD1222 COVID-19 vaccine. Sequenced by immunoSEQ multiplex PCR; TCRdb stores in-frame clones only, minus some. The sample has 65,000 to 70,000 clones, about 80% seen once. The sample consisted of peripheral blood, taken on day 0 of AZD1222 vaccination. These TCRs come from an adult in good health. CDR3s leave out the opening cysteine and the closing phenylalanine or tryptophan. Fields, in order: V gene, J gene, CDR3 protein.

V: TRBV30; J: TRBJ1-2; CDR3: AWSVPGTGIYT
V: TRBV10-3; J: TRBJ2-3; CDR3: AISVSVADTQY
V: TRBV5-1; J: TRBJ1-6; CDR3: ASMEGVSYNSPLH
V: TRBV6-6; J: TRBJ1-3; CDR3: ASSKQGAQSGNTIY
V: TRBV27; J: TRBJ1-1; CDR3: ASSLKVITEAF
V: TRBV27; J: TRBJ2-7; CDR3: ASSLRGNPYYEQY
V: TRBV5-4; J: TRBJ2-5; CDR3: ASSADRGETQY
V: TRBV5-1; J: TRBJ1-3; CDR3: ASSSQVVNSGNTIY
V: TRBV7-2; J: TRBJ2-3; CDR3: ASSLAGLIMWDTQY
V: TRBV19; J: TRBJ1-1; CDR3: ASSPIPGTVNTEAF
V: TRBV7-9; J: TRBJ2-2; CDR3: ASSLMLASPGELF
V: TRBV7-9; J: TRBJ2-7; CDR3: ASSLEGREQY
V: TRBV5-8; J: TRBJ1-5; CDR3: ASNADRSNQPQH
V: TRBV19; J: TRBJ1-1; CDR3: ASSPTGLNTEAF
V: TRBV6-5; J: TRBJ1-2; CDR3: ASSTRTELGGYT
V: TRBV7-9; J: TRBJ2-1; CDR3: ASSSGRGTYNEQF
V: TRBV3-1/TRBV3-2; J: TRBJ2-3; CDR3: ASSQGLAGFTDTQY
V: TRBV5-4; J: TRBJ2-1; CDR3: ASNAGSSSYNEQF
V: TRBV9; J: TRBJ1-2; CDR3: ASSVDGQGIQNGYT
V: TRBV6-1; J: TRBJ1-1; CDR3: ASSEVRDNTEAF
V: TRBV7-6; J: TRBJ1-6; CDR3: ASSRRTAEIRLYNSPLH
V: TRBV6-5; J: TRBJ1-2; CDR3: ASSRDSSNYGYT
V: TRBV14; J: TRBJ1-2; CDR3: ASSPQEAGYGYT
V: TRBV12-3/TRBV12-4; J: TRBJ1-1; CDR3: ASIEPGGAEAF
V: TRBV10-3; J: TRBJ2-3; CDR3: AISESKDSTDTQY
V: TRBV7-9; J: TRBJ1-4; CDR3: ASSLTGTGRLGEKLF
V: TRBV2; J: TRBJ1-6; CDR3: ASRVGFNSPLH
V: TRBV2; J: TRBJ2-2; CDR3: ASSGASGQGNTGELF
V: TRBV7-2; J: TRBJ2-7; CDR3: ASSLGPGYYEQY
V: TRBV2; J: TRBJ2-1; CDR3: ASSAETSGGAISF
V: TRBV7-9; J: TRBJ1-2; CDR3: ASSPTAALWGYT
V: TRBV10-3; J: TRBJ1-5; CDR3: AISESGQGNQPQH
V: TRBV12-3/TRBV12-4; J: TRBJ2-3; CDR3: ASRRQALLY
V: TRBV6-2/TRBV6-3; J: TRBJ1-4; CDR3: ASSYSHDRATNEKLF
V: TRBV28; J: TRBJ1-1; CDR3: ATSPRGGFLNTEAF
V: TRBV6-2/TRBV6-3; J: TRBJ1-1; CDR3: ASSERENTEAF
V: TRBV18; J: TRBJ1-4; CDR3: ASSPIFSPGGRNEKLF
V: TRBV5-1; J: TRBJ2-7; CDR3: ASSSPPGLEEEQY
V: TRBV2; J: TRBJ2-4; CDR3: ASSDEIGRAKNIQY
V: TRBV7-2; J: TRBJ2-7; CDR3: ASSLGIGGHEQY
V: TRBV18; J: TRBJ2-2; CDR3: ASSPPGQVTGELF
V: TRBV19; J: TRBJ2-7; CDR3: ASEQGYEQY
V: TRBV12-5; J: TRBJ1-1; CDR3: ASGLVPGVTEAF
V: TRBV18; J: TRBJ2-2; CDR3: ASSPRVASRGTGELF
V: TRBV7-2; J: TRBJ2-1; CDR3: ASSSGGYNEQF
V: TRBV5-5; J: TRBJ1-5; CDR3: ASSRGQGANQPQH
V: TRBV12-3/TRBV12-4; J: TRBJ1-2; CDR3: ASSSRTGFYT